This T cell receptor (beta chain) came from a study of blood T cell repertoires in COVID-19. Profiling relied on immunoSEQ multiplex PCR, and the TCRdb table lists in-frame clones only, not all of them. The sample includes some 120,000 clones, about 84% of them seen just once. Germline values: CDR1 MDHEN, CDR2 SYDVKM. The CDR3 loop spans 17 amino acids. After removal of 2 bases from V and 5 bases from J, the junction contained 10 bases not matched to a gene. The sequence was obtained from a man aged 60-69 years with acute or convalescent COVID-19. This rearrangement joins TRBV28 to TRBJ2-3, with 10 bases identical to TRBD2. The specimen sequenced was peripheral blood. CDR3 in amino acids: CASSLLLLAGNGDTQYF. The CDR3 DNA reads TGTGCCAGCAGTTTACTCTTACTAGCGGGAAATGGAGATACGCAGTATTTT.